A selection of T cell receptor beta chains follows, all from one sample in a study of lymphopenia after photon versus proton radiotherapy. Data came from immunoSEQ multiplex PCR; TCRdb stores just in-frame clones and leaves some out. The sample has 35,000 to 45,000 clones; around four fifths are singletons. Sequencing was performed on peripheral blood, taken from a patient treated with proton-based radiotherapy. The receptors come from a woman aged 70 to 79 with pancreatic cancer. Both conserved end residues are part of each CDR3. D genes are given only for firm matches. The size entry is marked missing in some rows and otherwise reads once, few, many or a size class.

size	V	D	J	DNA	CDR3
.	TRBV27	TRBD2	TRBJ2-7	TGTGCCAGCAGTTCAAGGGCGGGGGACCCTTACGAGCAGTACTTC	CASSSRAGDPYEQYF
once	TRBV29-1	.	TRBJ2-3	TGCAGCGCCCGGGGGAGCACAGATACGCAGTATTTT	CSARGSTDTQYF
.	TRBV11-2	.	TRBJ2-7	TGTGCCAGCAGCTTGGGCGGGGCAGGGGGTTCCTACGAGCAGTACTTC	CASSLGGAGGSYEQYF
.	TRBV5-1	.	TRBJ2-1	TGCGCCAGCAGCTATACTCAAATAGCGGTCTCCTACAATGAGCAGTTCTTC	CASSYTQIAVSYNEQFF
.	TRBV7-2	.	TRBJ1-6	TGTGCCAGCCAGAGGGGGGGCGTGAGCTCCTATAATTCACCCCTCCACTTT	CASQRGGVSSYNSPLHF
.	TRBV7-3	.	TRBJ1-5	TGTGCCAGCAGCTTAATCTCCCGTCAGCCCCAGCATTTT	CASSLISRQPQHF
.	TRBV30	.	TRBJ1-3	TGTGCCTGGACCTCGGACTCTGGAAACACCATATATTTT	CAWTSDSGNTIYF
few	TRBV7-2	TRBD1	TRBJ1-2	TGTGCCAGCAGCTTGGGGACAGGGGATAGCTATGGCTACACCTTC	CASSLGTGDSYGYTF
.	TRBV18	TRBD1	TRBJ1-5	TGTGCCAGCTCACTTGACAGGGAGGGTCAGCCCCAGCATTTT	CASSLDREGQPQHF
.	TRBV6-6	.	TRBJ2-3	TGTGCCAGCAGTTCCAGCGGGTTTACCACAGATACGCAGTATTTT	CASSSSGFTTDTQYF
.	TRBV18	.	TRBJ2-5	TGTGCCAGCTCCCCCGACAGAGGAGAGACCCAGTACTTC	CASSPDRGETQYF
.	TRBV2	.	TRBJ1-2	TGTGCCAGCAGTACGTTAGCTAACTATGGCTACACCTTC	CASSTLANYGYTF
.	TRBV7-2	.	TRBJ2-7	TGTGCCAGCAGCTCGGGGTGGGCGGGGTCCTACGAGCAGTACTTC	CASSSGWAGSYEQYF
.	TRBV5-4	TRBD2	TRBJ2-5	TGTGCCAGCAGCTCTAGGACTAGCGGAGAGACCCAGTACTTC	CASSSRTSGETQYF
once	TRBV5-4	.	TRBJ2-3	TGTGCCAGCAGCTTGGAGGCAGGAGATACGCAGTATTTT	CASSLEAGDTQYF
.	TRBV19	.	TRBJ2-2	TGTGCCAGTAGTTCAGGGGTAAACACCGGGGAGCTGTTTTTT	CASSSGVNTGELFF
.	TRBV4-3	.	TRBJ2-2	TGCGCCAGCAGCCCAAGGGACGGGGAGCTGTTTTTT	CASSPRDGELFF
.	TRBV6-5	TRBD2	TRBJ2-7	TGTGCCAGCAGCATTAGCGGGAATAATTACGAGCAGTACTTC	CASSISGNNYEQYF
once	TRBV5-5	.	TRBJ2-1	TGTGCCAGCAGCTTGGCGTCTGGCGGCTGGTACAATGAGCAGTTCTTC	CASSLASGGWYNEQFF
.	TRBV11-3	.	TRBJ2-7	TGTGCCAGCAGCCGGACTACCTACGAGCAGTACTTC	CASSRTTYEQYF
once	TRBV5-6	TRBD1	TRBJ2-1	TGTGCCAGCAGCCAGGGACAGGGAAACTCCTACAATGAGCAGTTCTTC	CASSQGQGNSYNEQFF
.	TRBV11-2	.	TRBJ2-7	TGTGCCAGCAGCTTGCAAGAGGGTTCCGGGCAGCAGTACTTC	CASSLQEGSGQQYF
.	TRBV7-2	TRBD1	TRBJ1-2	TGTGCCAGCAGACCGCAACCGGCCGGGACAGGGGGCCGGAGCTATGGCTACACCTTC	CASRPQPAGTGGRSYGYTF
.	TRBV5-4	.	TRBJ2-2	TGTGCCAGCAGCCCCCGAGGTGGCGCGAACACCGGGGAGCTGTTTTTT	CASSPRGGANTGELFF
.	TRBV29-1	.	TRBJ2-4	TGCAGCGTTGAGTTTCCGGGAAAAAACATTCAGTACTTC	CSVEFPGKNIQYF
.	TRBV5-3	TRBD1	TRBJ1-3	TGTGCCAGAAGCCAAGACAGGGGGATTGGTGTTGGCGGAAACACCATATATTTT	CARSQDRGIGVGGNTIYF
.	TRBV28	.	TRBJ1-4	TGTGCCAGCAGTTTTAGTTCAGGGGTTAGTGAAAAACTGTTTTTT	CASSFSSGVSEKLFF
once	TRBV5-6	TRBD2	TRBJ2-2	TGTGCCAGCAGCTTGGTTCCCTGGGGACTAGCAAGCGGGGAGCTGTTTTTT	CASSLVPWGLASGELFF
.	TRBV12-5	.	TRBJ1-1	TGTGCTAGTGGTTTGTCGACAGGAATGAACACTGAAGCTTTCTTT	CASGLSTGMNTEAFF
.	TRBV2	TRBD1	TRBJ1-1	TGTGCCAGCATTGGGACAGGGGCCAACACTGAAGCTTTCTTT	CASIGTGANTEAFF
.	TRBV11-2	.	TRBJ2-3	TGTGCCAGCAGCTCACCAGATACGCAGTATTTT	CASSSPDTQYF
.	TRBV5-1	TRBD1	TRBJ2-7	TGCGCCAGCAGCTTGGGGCGAGACAGGGAGTATGAGGACGAGCAGTACTTC	CASSLGRDREYEDEQYF
.	TRBV6-1	.	TRBJ1-5	TGTGCCAGCAGTGAAACCGCGGGGTTTGCGCGTCAGCCCCAGCATTTT	CASSETAGFARQPQHF
.	TRBV6-1	.	TRBJ1-4	TGTGCCAGCAGTGAAGTGGGTTCGGGGAGCTGGGAAAAACTGTTTTTT	CASSEVGSGSWEKLFF
.	TRBV12-5	.	TRBJ2-1	TGTGCTAGTGGTTTGATGCGGACCTACAATGAGCAGTTCTTC	CASGLMRTYNEQFF
.	TRBV7-9	.	TRBJ2-3	TGTGCCAGCAGCTTAAGTTCCGGATCCTCAAACACAGATACGCAGTATTTT	CASSLSSGSSNTDTQYF
.	TRBV6-5	TRBD2	TRBJ2-7	TGTGCCAGCAGTTCCTCCCCAGCGGGAGACTACGAGCAGTACTTC	CASSSSPAGDYEQYF
.	TRBV7-9	.	TRBJ1-5	TGTGCCAGCAGGCGACCCTCGGACAGAAACAATCAGCCCCAGCATTTT	CASRRPSDRNNQPQHF
.	TRBV7-9	.	TRBJ1-2	TGTGCCAGCAGCTTTTCAGGGTCTGGCTACACCTTC	CASSFSGSGYTF
.	TRBV29-1	.	TRBJ2-7	TGCAGCGTGGATGCCGGGACAACTTACGAGCAGTACTTC	CSVDAGTTYEQYF
.	TRBV7-9	TRBD2	TRBJ2-7	TGTGCCAGCAGCTTTACTAGCGCCGCCTACGAGCAGTACTTC	CASSFTSAAYEQYF